The 17 T cell receptor beta chains presented below share a single source sample, sequenced in a study of blood T cell repertoires in COVID-19. TCRdb's table, derived via immunoSEQ multiplex PCR, lists solely in-frame clones and lacks some. The table lists fewer than 350,000 clones, approximately 85% of them singletons. The sample was peripheral blood. The source of these receptors is a man between 18 and 29 years old with active or convalescent COVID-19.

This chain links TRBV3-1 (or the pseudogene TRBV3-2) with TRBJ1-5, with 7 bases fitting TRBD1. Germline-derived CDR1 and CDR2 are LGHDT and YNNKEL (reference sequence). CDR3 length: 11 residues. The trim removed 10 bases at V and 9 bases at J, leaving 6 bases unmatched. The CDR3 loop is CANRQGWPQHF. The CDR3 bases are TGTGCCAACAGACAGGGTTGGCCCCAGCATTTT.

The chain links TRBV6-1 to TRBJ2-3, with 12 bases that match TRBD2. Germline V gene lookup returns CDR1 MNHNS and CDR2 SASEGT. V shed 0 bases and J 4 bases; nucleotides not matched to a gene: 2. This CDR3 is built from 16 residues. CDR3 nucleotides: TGTGCCAGCAGTGAAGCTCTAGCGGGGGGGCCAGATACGCAGTATTTT. This sequence encodes CASSEALAGGPDTQYF.

This chain links TRBV9 with TRBJ2-7, with a tentative D call TRBD1 (5 bases). CDR1 is SGDLS, CDR2 YYNGEE, per germline. Trimming cost V 3 bases and J 6 bases, with 16 bases left between them. The CDR3 sequence is 14 residues long. The CDR3 DNA reads as TGTGCCAGCAGCGGGGTTAGGGGTCGTGGCGAGCAGTACTTC. This sequence encodes CASSGVRGRGEQYF. Supplemented by reference TRBV9 and TRBJ2-7, the full variable domain reads DSGVTQTPKHLITATGQRVTLRCSPRSGDLSVYWYQQSLDQGLQFLIQYYNGEERAKGNILERFSAQQFPDLHSELNLSSLELGDSALYFCASSGVRGRGEQYFGPGTRLTVT.

The chain joins TRBV2 to TRBJ2-7, with TRBD1 matching 7 bases. Trimming at V came to 5 bases and at J to 6 bases, leaving 10 bases not matched to a gene. The CDR3 extends over 14 amino acids. CDR1 is SNHLY and CDR2 is FYNNEI in the germline V gene. CDR3 protein: CASSNPGTAAEQYF. The CDR3 DNA reads as TGTGCCAGCAGTAACCCGGGGACAGCCGCCGAGCAGTACTTC.

The V gene is TRBV4-1, the J gene TRBJ2-1; 11 nucleotides match TRBD2. CDR1 and CDR2 from the germline V gene are MGHRA and YSYEKL. This CDR3 region has 14 residues. The ends lost 5 bases at V and 8 bases at J; junction bases unmatched: 5. In DNA, the CDR3 is TGCGCCAGCAGCAGTAGCGGGGGGGCCCATGAGCAGTTCTTC. It yields the protein CASSSSGGAHEQFF.

The genes are TRBV9 and TRBJ2-2, with D possibly being TRBD2 (7 bases). Germline lookup yields CDR1 SGDLS and CDR2 YYNGEE. Trimming pared 6 bases from V and 3 bases from J, leaving 21 bases between. This CDR3 region has 17 residues. The CDR3 nucleotides are TGTGCCAGCACCTTTCCGAGGGGGGGCCAAGACACCGGGGAGCTGTTTTTT. It codes for CASTFPRGGQDTGELFF.

The genes are TRBV7-8 and TRBJ2-3; 15 nucleotides line up with TRBD2. This CDR3 spans 16 amino acids. Germline V CDR1 and CDR2: SGHVS, FQNEAQ. Unmatched junction bases numbered 6, after V lost 6 bases and J lost 5 bases. CDR3 sequence: CASSRTSGGVGDTQYF. CDR3 nucleotides: TGTGCCAGCAGTAGGACTAGCGGGGGGGTTGGAGATACGCAGTATTTT.

The chain recombines TRBV10-3 with TRBJ1-1, with 9 positions matching TRBD1. This CDR3 is built from 14 residues. CDR1 is ENHRY, CDR2 SYGVKD, per germline. V lost 4 bases and J lost 2; bases outside the gene matches: 2. The CDR3 here is CAISATGGNTEAFF. The CDR3 region has the DNA TGTGCCATCAGTGCGACAGGGGGAAACACTGAAGCTTTCTTT.

The genes are TRBV4-1 and TRBJ1-2, with 8 nucleotides matching TRBD1. The CDR3 extends over 16 amino acids. CDR1 and CDR2 (germline): MGHRA, YSYEKL. Losses at the gene ends were 1 base for V and 2 bases for J; bases not matched to a gene: 6. This chain's CDR3 is CASSQVMGQVNYGYTF. CDR3 DNA: TGCGCCAGCAGCCAAGTAATGGGACAGGTAAACTATGGCTACACCTTC.

The chain combines TRBV18 with TRBJ1-2; D gene unclear. CDR1 is KGHSH, CDR2 LQKENI, per germline. The CDR3 loop spans 17 amino acids. Deletions cut 0 bases from V and 5 bases from J, with 19 bases between. CDR3 loop: CASSPPMGEIAGYGYTF. The CDR3 nucleotides are TGTGCCAGCTCACCACCAATGGGCGAAATAGCGGGTTATGGCTACACCTTC.

The J gene is TRBJ1-3, the V gene TRBV12-3 or TRBV12-4, with D perhaps matching TRBD1 (6 bases). This CDR3 spans 11 amino acids. V lost 7 bases, J lost 8 bases, and 9 bases lay in between. For the CDR3, the DNA is TGTGCCAGCAACCAGGGGTACACCATATATTTT. It translates to CASNQGYTIYF.

The V call is TRBV7-9, the J call TRBJ1-5, with 8 bases lining up with TRBD1. CDR3 length equals 14 residues. CDR1 and CDR2 from the germline V gene are SEHNR and FQNEAQ (reference sequence). V was pared by 5 bases and J by 7 bases, with 7 bases of the junction left unmatched. The chain's CDR3 is CASSDRQGQQPQHF. CDR3 in DNA: TGTGCCAGCAGCGATCGACAGGGGCAACAGCCCCAGCATTTT.

The chain recombines TRBV9 with TRBJ1-4; D gene unclear. V was pared by 2 bases and J by 0 bases, with 8 bases between. Germline values: CDR1 SGDLS, CDR2 YYNGEE. The CDR3 covers 15 residues. The CDR3 is CASSVMGATNEKLFF. The CDR3 DNA reads TGTGCCAGCAGCGTGATGGGAGCAACTAATGAAAAACTGTTTTTT.

This chain links TRBV4-1 with TRBJ1-2, with D possibly being TRBD1 (5 bases). The CDR3 contains 15 residues. V was clipped by 0 bases and J by 4 bases, with 12 bases between them. Germline lookup yields CDR1 MGHRA and CDR2 YSYEKL. CDR3 in DNA: TGCGCCAGCAGCCAAGAGGCCAGACAGCCCTATGGCTACACCTTC. Protein sequence: CASSQEARQPYGYTF.

This rearrangement joins TRBV4-1 to TRBJ2-7, with 8 nucleotides matching TRBD2. The CDR3 totals 15 residues. Germline lookup yields CDR1 MGHRA and CDR2 YSYEKL. V lost 2 bases, J lost 0 bases, and 3 bases stayed unmatched. The CDR3 sequence is CASSQSRGASYEQYF. CDR3 in DNA: TGCGCCAGCAGCCAATCGCGGGGGGCCTCCTACGAGCAGTACTTC.

This clone has more than one count but fewer than ten. The chain couples TRBV9 to TRBJ2-7, with a possible D match to TRBD2 (5 bases). V lost 4 bases and J lost 2, with 16 bases in between. The CDR3 spans 15 residues. CDR1 is SGDLS, CDR2 YYNGEE, per germline. The CDR3 loop reads CASSPAKRSPYEQYF. The CDR3 bases are TGTGCCAGCAGCCCCGCGAAGCGGTCCCCCTACGAGCAGTACTTC.

The gene calls are TRBV19 and TRBJ1-2; D call uncertain. Germline loops: CDR1 LNHDA, CDR2 SQIVND (reference sequence). Trimming left V 4 bases short and J 1 base short, with 7 bases between. The CDR3 totals 13 residues. The CDR3 nucleotides read TGTGCCAGTAGTACGGGGTATAACTATGGCTACACCTTC. Protein: CASSTGYNYGYTF.